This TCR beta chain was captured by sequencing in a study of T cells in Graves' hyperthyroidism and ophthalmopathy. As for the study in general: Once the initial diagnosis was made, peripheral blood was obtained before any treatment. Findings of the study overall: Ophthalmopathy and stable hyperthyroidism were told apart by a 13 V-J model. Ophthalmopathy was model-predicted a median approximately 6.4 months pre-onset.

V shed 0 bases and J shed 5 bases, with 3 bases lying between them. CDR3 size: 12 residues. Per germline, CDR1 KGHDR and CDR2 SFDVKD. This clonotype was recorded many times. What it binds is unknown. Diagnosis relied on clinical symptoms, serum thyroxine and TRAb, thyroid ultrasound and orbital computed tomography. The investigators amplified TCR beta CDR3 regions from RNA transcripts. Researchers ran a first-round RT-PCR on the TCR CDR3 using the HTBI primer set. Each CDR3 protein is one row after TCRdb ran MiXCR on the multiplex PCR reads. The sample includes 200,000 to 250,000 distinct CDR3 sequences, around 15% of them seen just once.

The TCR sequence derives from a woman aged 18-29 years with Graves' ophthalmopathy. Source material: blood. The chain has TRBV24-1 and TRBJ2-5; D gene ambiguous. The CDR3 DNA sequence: TGTGCCACCAGTGATTTGTCGGAGACCCAGTACTTC. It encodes CATSDLSETQYF.